The present T cell receptor (beta chain) was sequenced within a study of Graves' ophthalmopathy and Graves' hyperthyroidism. Study-level information: The blood sample was drawn at first diagnosis and before any treatment.

This CDR3 is 15 amino acids long. V lost 0 bases and J 4 bases, leaving 15 bases between the germline ends. Germline loops: CDR1 GTSNPN, CDR2 SVGIG (reference sequence). Investigators amplified TCR beta CDR3 regions from RNA transcripts. RT-PCR in the first round used HTBI primers; a second-round multiplex PCR followed. TCRdb re-derived calls from the multiplex PCR reads in MiXCR, one entry per CDR3 protein. The table has about 480,000 distinct CDR3 sequences, approximately 15% seen once. The PBMC fraction was derived from around 10 ml of fresh peripheral blood. Study-level points and caveats: The majority of expanded thyroid clonotypes above 0.001 frequency also occurred in blood.

This clonotype came up many times. Its antigen remains unidentified. The receptor comes from a woman in her 30s with Graves' ophthalmopathy. Specimen: blood. The chain combines TRBV30 with TRBJ1-2; D call uncertain. The CDR3 loop reads CAWSVEWRAVYGYTF. In DNA form, the CDR3 reads TGTGCCTGGAGTGTAGAGTGGCGGGCAGTCTATGGCTACACCTTC. Variable domain in full (rest from reference TRBV30 and TRBJ1-2): SQTIHQWPATLVQPVGSPLSLECTVEGTSNPNLYWYRQAAGRGLQLLFYSVGIGQISSEVPQNLSASRPQDRQFILSSKKLLLSDSGFYLCAWSVEWRAVYGYTFGSGTRLTVV.